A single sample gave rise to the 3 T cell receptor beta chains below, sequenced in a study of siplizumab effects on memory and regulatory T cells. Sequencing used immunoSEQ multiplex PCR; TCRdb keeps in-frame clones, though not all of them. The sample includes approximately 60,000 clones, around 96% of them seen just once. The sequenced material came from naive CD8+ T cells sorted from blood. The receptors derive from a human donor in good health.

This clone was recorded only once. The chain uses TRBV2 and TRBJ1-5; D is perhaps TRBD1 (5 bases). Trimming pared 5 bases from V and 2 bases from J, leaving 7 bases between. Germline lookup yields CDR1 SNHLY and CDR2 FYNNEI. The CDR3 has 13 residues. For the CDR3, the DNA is TGTGCCAGCAGTTGGACACGCAATCAGCCCCAGCATTTT. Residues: CASSWTRNQPQHF. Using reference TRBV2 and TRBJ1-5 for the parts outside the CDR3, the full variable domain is EPEVTQTPSHQVTQMGQEVILRCVPISNHLYFYWYRQILGQKVEFLVSFYNNEISEKSEIFDDQFSVERPDGSNFTLKIRSTKLEDSAMYFCASSWTRNQPQHFGDGTRLSIL.

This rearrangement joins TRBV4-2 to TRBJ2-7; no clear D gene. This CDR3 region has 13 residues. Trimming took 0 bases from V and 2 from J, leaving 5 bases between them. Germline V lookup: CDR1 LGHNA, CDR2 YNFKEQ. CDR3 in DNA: TGTGCCAGCAGCCAAGAAGGCCCCTACGAGCAGTACTTC. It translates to CASSQEGPYEQYF.

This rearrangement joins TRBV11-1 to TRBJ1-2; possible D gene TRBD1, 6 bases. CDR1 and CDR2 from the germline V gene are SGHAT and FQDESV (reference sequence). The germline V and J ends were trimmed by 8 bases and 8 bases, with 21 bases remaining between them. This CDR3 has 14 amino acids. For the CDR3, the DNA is TGTGCCAGCCCTACCCCCGGGGGCTGGAAAGGCTACACCTTC. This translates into CASPTPGGWKGYTF.